Below, 14 T cell receptor beta chains from the same sample are listed, as sequenced in a study of cytomegalovirus exposure and HLA in healthy donors. Clones were sequenced by immunoSEQ multiplex PCR, and TCRdb holds only the in-frame ones, with some missing. The repertoire consists of under 250,000 clones, with 80% to 95% occurring once and the leading ten covering around 1%. The specimen sequenced was PBMCs. These receptors originate from a woman under 30 in good health and CMV-seronegative.

The J gene is TRBJ2-1, the V gene TRBV5-1; D ambiguous. V shed 0 bases and J shed 2 bases, with 12 bases lying between them. Germline V gives CDR1 SGHRS, CDR2 YFSETQ. The CDR3 has 16 amino acids. The CDR3 DNA reads TGCGCCAGCAGCTTGGGTTCCCTGGAGACCTACAATGAGCAGTTCTTC. It translates to CASSLGSLETYNEQFF. Supplemented by reference TRBV5-1 and TRBJ2-1, the full variable domain reads KAGVTQTPRYLIKTRGQQVTLSCSPISGHRSVSWYQQTPGQGLQFLFEYFSETQRNKGNFPGRFSGRQFSNSRSEMNVSTLELGDSALYLCASSLGSLETYNEQFFGPGTRLTVL.

This clone was detected only a few times. The chain is built from TRBV5-1 and TRBJ1-6; D is perhaps TRBD1 (6 bases). V lost 4 bases to trimming and J lost 7 bases, with 15 bases between them. Germline V gene data show CDR1 as SGHRS and CDR2 as YFSETQ. There are 15 residues in the CDR3. CDR3 loop: CASSPQGIGNSPLHF. CDR3 DNA: TGCGCCAGCAGCCCCCAGGGGATCGGAAATTCACCCCTCCACTTT.

The rearrangement links TRBV7-8 to TRBJ1-1; D possibly corresponds to TRBD1 (6 bases). The CDR3 is 16 amino acids. Germline V gives CDR1 SGHVS, CDR2 FQNEAQ. V was clipped by 4 bases and J by 0 bases, with 15 bases between them. The CDR3 DNA is TGTGCCAGCAGCTCGCACCTTACAGGGATGAACACTGAAGCTTTCTTT. This sequence encodes CASSSHLTGMNTEAFF.

The rearrangement joins TRBV18 to TRBJ2-7; D not resolved. Germline values: CDR1 KGHSH, CDR2 LQKENI. This CDR3 comprises 12 residues. Trimming took off 3 bases at V and 2 bases at J, with 5 bases between the two ends. The CDR3 reads CASSPLTYEQYF. The CDR3 DNA reads as TGTGCCAGCTCACCGTTAACCTACGAGCAGTACTTC.

The chain joins TRBV5-5 to TRBJ2-7; 9 nucleotides align to TRBD1. The germline V gene has CDR1 SGHKS and CDR2 YYEKEE (reference sequence). V lost 4 bases to trimming and J lost 12 bases; unmatched junction nucleotides: 11. This CDR3 has 13 amino acids. The CDR3 nucleotides read TGTGCCAGCAGCCCGGACAGGGGCCCAAGGCCGTACTTC. Translation gives CASSPDRGPRPYF.

In this sample, this clone turned up once. The CDR3: CASSVGPAGRVEKLFF. In DNA, the CDR3 is TGTGCCAGCAGCGTAGGCCCCGCAGGGAGGGTTGAAAAACTGTTTTTT. The rearrangement uses TRBV9 and TRBJ1-4; weak D call: TRBD1 (5 bases). Germline assignment: CDR1 SGDLS and CDR2 YYNGEE. CDR3 length: 16 residues. V was cut by 0 bases and J by 7 bases, with 16 bases left in between. The complete variable domain, with remaining parts taken from reference TRBV9 and TRBJ1-4, reads DSGVTQTPKHLITATGQRVTLRCSPRSGDLSVYWYQQSLDQGLQFLIQYYNGEERAKGNILERFSAQQFPDLHSELNLSSLELGDSALYFCASSVGPAGRVEKLFFGSGTQLSVL.

This clone was counted a single time. This chain connects TRBV19 to TRBJ1-1; no definite D call. This CDR3 has 13 amino acids. The germline V gene has CDR1 LNHDA and CDR2 SQIVND (reference sequence). With 6 bases removed from V and 10 bases from J, the gap between germline ends came to 18 bases. CDR3 in DNA: TGTGCCAGTAGGCGTGACCTAGCGGCGGGAGCTTTCTTT. Translated: CASRRDLAAGAFF. The full variable domain, with the rest looked up from reference TRBV19 and TRBJ1-1, is DGGITQSPKYLFRKEGQNVTLSCEQNLNHDAMYWYRQDPGQGLRLIYYSQIVNDFQKGDIAEGYSVSREKKESFPLTVTSAQKNPTAFYLCASRRDLAAGAFFGQGTRLTVV.

The chain joins TRBV6-1 to TRBJ2-7, with TRBD1 identical over 7 bases. Trimming removed 2 bases from V and 5 bases from J; junction bases left unmatched: 12. From germline, CDR1 is MNHNS and CDR2 SASEGT. There are 16 residues in the CDR3. The CDR3, as DNA: TGTGCCAGCAGTGAACGGCAGACAGGGCTTTTTGACGAGCAGTACTTC. Protein sequence: CASSERQTGLFDEQYF.

The chain employs TRBV28 and TRBJ1-2, with D maybe TRBD1 (6 bases). Germline CDR1 and CDR2: MDHEN and SYDVKM. This CDR3 spans 13 amino acids. The germline V and J ends were trimmed by 3 bases and 7 bases, with 12 bases remaining between them. DNA of the CDR3: TGTGCCAGCAGTTTTCGGGGGGCGTCTGGCTACACCTTC. Its protein is CASSFRGASGYTF.

The chain links TRBV6-5 to TRBJ2-1, with 9 positions matching TRBD1. The CDR3 has 14 residues. The V and J ends lost 5 bases and 6 bases, in that order; junction bases with no gene match: 5. CDR1 is MNHEY and CDR2 is SVGAGI in the germline V gene. The CDR3 region is CASSKDRGPNEQFF. CDR3 bases: TGTGCCAGCAGTAAGGACAGGGGACCCAATGAGCAGTTCTTC.

The chain couples TRBV30 to TRBJ1-5; possible D gene TRBD1, 5 bases. The V gene's germline CDR1 is GTSNPN and CDR2 SVGIG (reference sequence). V shed 4 bases and J shed 4 bases, with 11 bases lying between them. CDR3 length: 13 residues. CDR3 sequence (DNA): TGTGCCTGGAATCGGGGGGATAATCAGCCCCAGCATTTT. Translating it yields CAWNRGDNQPQHF.

The chain employs TRBV6-5 and TRBJ1-1; D is perhaps TRBD1 (5 bases). V lost 6 bases, J lost 0 bases, and 14 bases lay in between. The CDR3 consists of 15 residues. The germline V gene encodes CDR1 MNHEY and CDR2 SVGAGI. Here the CDR3 reads CASSSVRGMNTEAFF. The DNA of the CDR3 is TGTGCCAGCAGCTCGGTTCGGGGGATGAACACTGAAGCTTTCTTT.

The DNA of the CDR3 is TGTGCCAGCAGTCTCCTAGGACACCTTTATGGCTACACCTTC. It specifies CASSLLGHLYGYTF. V usage is TRBV28 and J usage is TRBJ1-2, with D maybe TRBD1 (5 bases). CDR3 size: 14 residues. V gave up 5 bases and J gave up 5 bases, with 15 bases separating them. Per the germline V gene, CDR1 is MDHEN and CDR2 is SYDVKM.

The rearrangement uses TRBV6-1 and TRBJ2-7; D may be TRBD2 (5 bases). The CDR3 loop spans 14 amino acids. Per germline, CDR1 MNHNS and CDR2 SASEGT. Deletions cut 4 bases from V and 1 base from J, with 11 bases between. CDR3 amino acids: CASSVGSVSYEQYF. The CDR3 DNA reads TGTGCCAGCAGTGTGGGTAGCGTATCCTACGAGCAGTACTTC.